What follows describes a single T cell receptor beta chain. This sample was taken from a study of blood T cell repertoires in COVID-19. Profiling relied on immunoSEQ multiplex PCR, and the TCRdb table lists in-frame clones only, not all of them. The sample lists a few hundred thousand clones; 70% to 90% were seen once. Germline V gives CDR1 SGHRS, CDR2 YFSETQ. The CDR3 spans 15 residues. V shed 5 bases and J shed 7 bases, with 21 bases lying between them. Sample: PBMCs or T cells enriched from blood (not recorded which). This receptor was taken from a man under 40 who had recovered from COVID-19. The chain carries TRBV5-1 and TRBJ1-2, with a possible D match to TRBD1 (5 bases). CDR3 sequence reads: CASRPDTGVIVGYTF. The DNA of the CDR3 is TGCGCCAGCAGACCGGACACGGGGGTGATTGTTGGCTACACCTTC.